This entry lists 15 T cell receptor beta chains sequenced from one sample in a study of Ad26.COV2.S vaccination and SARS-CoV-2 variants. Clones were read by immunoSEQ multiplex PCR, and TCRdb kept only the in-frame ones, dropping some. The sample holds 350,000 to 400,000 clones, less than 90% seen once. Treatment here: about 20 received Ad26.COV2.S at low or high dose, single or two shots; a few received placebo; per-sample allocation not given. On day 63 after the first injection, vaccine and placebo recipients gave samples. This material consisted of peripheral blood, taken in a trial of Ad26.COV2.S vaccine versus placebo. These receptor sequences come from a person between 18 and 65 years old who received the Ad26.COV2.S COVID-19 vaccine or a placebo.

This chain uses TRBV19 with TRBJ2-7; 7 positions match TRBD2. The CDR3 has 14 residues. Trimming cost V 6 bases and J 0 bases; bases outside gene matches: 5. CDR1 is LNHDA, CDR2 SQIVND, per germline (reference sequence). The CDR3 DNA follows: TGTGCCAGTAGGCCAGCGGGGTCCTCCTACGAGCAGTACTTC. Its translation: CASRPAGSSYEQYF.

The rearrangement joins TRBV2 to TRBJ2-5, with TRBD2 as a possible D gene (5 bases). The CDR3 loop spans 13 amino acids. Germline V CDR1 and CDR2: SNHLY, FYNNEI. V was trimmed by 4 bases and J by 2 bases, leaving 8 bases between them. CDR3 DNA: TGTGCCAGCAGTGTGGAGGTTCAAGAGACCCAGTACTTC. Translation gives CASSVEVQETQYF.

This chain uses TRBV7-2 with TRBJ2-5, with no clear D. Germline CDR1 SGHTA, CDR2 FQGNSA. The V and J ends lost 3 bases and 5 bases respectively, with 10 bases between them. The CDR3 sequence is 13 residues long. The CDR3 is CASSFGPEETQYF. CDR3 nucleotide sequence: TGTGCCAGCAGCTTCGGGCCAGAGGAGACCCAGTACTTC.

The chain joins TRBV3-1 (or the pseudogene TRBV3-2) to TRBJ2-2; 11 nucleotides line up with TRBD2. This CDR3 has 16 amino acids. J was trimmed by 4 bases and V by 6 bases; bases with no gene match: 7. Per germline, CDR1 LGHDT and CDR2 YNNKEL (reference sequence). CDR3 coding DNA: TGTGCCAGCAGAGTACTAGCGGGGGCGGGCACCGGGGAGCTGTTTTTT. Its translation: CASRVLAGAGTGELFF.

V and J are TRBV6-1 and TRBJ1-5; TRBD1 matches at 7 bases. Losses at the gene ends were 3 bases for V and 6 bases for J; bases not matched to a gene: 8. In germline, CDR1 is MNHNS, CDR2 SASEGT. The CDR3 is 15 amino acids. The CDR3 DNA reads TGTGCCAGCAGTGATTTAGGAGGGGGCGGTCAGCCCCAGCATTTT. Encoded protein: CASSDLGGGGQPQHF.

This chain links TRBV19 with TRBJ2-2, with D uncertain. V was pared by 6 bases and J by 0 bases, with 5 bases between. This CDR3 has 13 amino acids. Germline loops: CDR1 LNHDA, CDR2 SQIVND (reference sequence). CDR3 sequence (DNA): TGTGCCAGTAGATCATCGAACACCGGGGAGCTGTTTTTT. It specifies CASRSSNTGELFF.

CDR3 sequence: CSVLGPTPKNIQYF. CDR3 bases: TGCAGCGTTTTGGGGCCCACACCCAAAAACATTCAGTACTTC. The chain uses TRBV29-1 and TRBJ2-4; D is perhaps TRBD1 (5 bases). V was clipped by 5 bases and J by 2 bases, with 13 bases between them. This CDR3 comprises 14 residues. Germline CDR1 and CDR2: SQVTM and ANQGSEA.

The chain carries TRBV10-3 and TRBJ2-1, with a tentative D call TRBD2 (5 bases). V was cut by 6 bases and J by 12 bases, with 15 bases left in between. Germline assignment: CDR1 ENHRY and CDR2 SYGVKD. CDR3 size: 12 residues. CDR3 in amino acids: CAISLTSKVQFF. The CDR3 region has the DNA TGTGCCATCAGCCTTACTAGTAAGGTGCAGTTCTTC.

This clone showed up just once. This chain's CDR3 is CASSLDRPTGSQETQYF. CDR3 sequence (DNA): TGTGCCAGCAGCTTAGATCGTCCAACAGGGTCCCAAGAGACCCAGTACTTC. V usage is TRBV11-2 and J usage is TRBJ2-5, with D possibly matching TRBD1 (6 bases). V gave up 0 bases and J gave up 1 base, with 15 bases separating them. This CDR3 is built from 17 residues. Germline V gives CDR1 SGHAT, CDR2 FQNNGV. The variable domain in full, completed from reference TRBV11-2 and TRBJ2-5, reads EAGVAQSPRYKIIEKRQSVAFWCNPISGHATLYWYQQILGQGPKLLIQFQNNGVVDDSQLPKDRFSAERLKGVDSTLKIQPAKLEDSAVYLCASSLDRPTGSQETQYFGPGTRLLVL.

V gene TRBV4-2 combines with J gene TRBJ1-2; perhaps TRBD1 as D (6 bases). Germline V lookup: CDR1 LGHNA, CDR2 YNFKEQ. Trimming took 3 bases from V and 5 from J, leaving 13 bases between them. The CDR3 runs to 14 residues. The CDR3: CASSHEPGVYGYTF. Here the CDR3 DNA reads TGTGCCAGCAGCCACGAACCAGGGGTTTATGGCTACACCTTC.

With regard to this clone: This could be a read error, since a much larger clone is one nucleotide away. The chain carries TRBV7-8 and TRBJ1-3; tentative D call: TRBD1 (5 bases). This CDR3 has 14 residues. The V end lost 5 bases, the J end lost 0 bases, and 8 bases lay between the germline ends. Germline V CDR1 and CDR2: SGHVS, FQNEAQ. In DNA, the CDR3 is TGTGCCAGCAGCCCAGACAGCTCTGGAAACACCATATATTTT. This sequence encodes CASSPDSSGNTIYF.

V gene TRBV12-3 or TRBV12-4 combines with J gene TRBJ2-3; D uncertain. The CDR3 spans 11 residues. Trimming pared 7 bases from V and 6 bases from J, leaving 8 bases between. The CDR3 region has the DNA TGTGCCAGCAACTCCATGGATACGCAGTATTTT. Encoded protein: CASNSMDTQYF.

The CDR3 region has the DNA TGTGCCAGCAGCTACTCCACCGACGGAATCAATGAGCAGTTCTTC. Residues: CASSYSTDGINEQFF. This chain links TRBV7-9 with TRBJ2-1; D not certain. This CDR3 is built from 15 residues. CDR1 is SEHNR, CDR2 FQNEAQ, per germline (reference sequence). V was cut by 4 bases and J by 6 bases, with 16 bases left in between. Together with reference TRBV7-9 and TRBJ2-1, the CDR3 gives the full variable domain: DTGVSQNPRHKITKRGQNVTFRCDPISEHNRLYWYRQTLGQGPEFLTYFQNEAQLEKSRLLSDRFSAERPKGSFSTLEIQRTEQGDSAMYLCASSYSTDGINEQFFGPGTRLTVL.

The chain recombines TRBV7-2 with TRBJ1-2; 10 positions match TRBD1. V lost 5 bases, J lost 2 bases, and 5 bases stayed unmatched. CDR1 and CDR2 from the germline V gene are SGHTA and FQGNSA. The CDR3 loop spans 15 amino acids. The CDR3 nucleotides read TGTGCCAGCAGCAGCCGGGGACAGGGGAACTATGGCTACACCTTC. Residues: CASSSRGQGNYGYTF.

This clone was observed a single time. The genes are TRBV10-3 and TRBJ2-3, with 8 positions matching TRBD2. Germline CDR1 ENHRY, CDR2 SYGVKD. V trimming: 5 bases; J trimming: 4 bases; junction bases outside the gene matches: 2. This CDR3 is built from 13 residues. The DNA for the CDR3 is TGTGCCATCAGTCGGGGGGGTGCAGATACGCAGTATTTT. Protein product: CAISRGGADTQYF.